What follows describes a single TCR beta chain. Its specificity is not known. The data derive from a study of tissue T cells after allogeneic stem cell transplantation. The study's findings and limits: Limitations included a small, clinically heterogeneous cohort and limited sampling depth. Shared clones across patients were few; motif clustering revealed tissue-specific shared signatures.

Clones were sequenced by immunoSEQ multiplex PCR, and TCRdb holds only the in-frame ones, with some missing. The data hold 25,000 to 30,000 clones, with about 90% observed a single time. This clonotype was sampled from a male donor older than 55 who later had graft-versus-host disease after an allogeneic stem cell transplant. The sequences come from blood, collected before transplantation.

The CDR3 loop reads CAIDSPSGYGYTF. As DNA, the CDR3 is TGTGCCATCGACAGTCCTTCGGGATATGGCTACACCTTC. The chain couples TRBV2 to TRBJ1-2; TRBD1 is a possible D gene (5 bases). The CDR3 has 13 residues. Trimming cost V 10 bases and J 5 bases, with 17 bases left between them. Per germline, CDR1 SNHLY and CDR2 FYNNEI.